The sequence of this T cell receptor beta chain was determined in a study of T cell repertoires in aging, cancer and after chemotherapy. In this sample, this clonotype is medium-sized. The V segment lost 0 bases and the J segment 4 bases; nucleotides outside the gene matches: 6. This CDR3 contains 16 residues. CDR1 and CDR2 (germline): LNHNV, YYDKDF (reference sequence). Peripheral blood genomic DNA, not sorted cells or RNA, was the template. A mixed TRB-A/B primer pool amplified rearranged TRB by multiplex touch-down PCR. A single record per CDR3 protein comes from TCRdb applying MiXCR to the multiplex PCR reads. The sample consists of 6,500 to 9,500 distinct CDR3 sequences, 20% to 25% of them appearing once.

The origin of this receptor is a human donor with a blood cancer. This sequence joins TRBV15 and TRBJ2-3; 8 nucleotides agree with TRBD1. The sample taken for sequencing was blood. In DNA form, the CDR3 reads TGTGCCACCAGCAGAGAACAGGGGGGAGGCGCAGATACGCAGTATTTT. This codes for CATSREQGGGADTQYF.